The entry below gives a single T cell receptor (beta chain) sequence along with its context. Source study methods: Cell counts per sample came from amplifying reference gene primers. Sequencing used immunoSEQ multiplex PCR; TCRdb keeps in-frame clones, though not all of them. V and J calls plus clone size are reproduced from that table; the DNA served to infer D and trimming. Found here are 190,000 or so clones, 90% of them singletons; the top ten hold less than 1.5%. This entry comes from a study of blood T cell repertoires in COVID-19. About the research overall: COVID-19 samples, acute and convalescent, were from the United States, Italy and Spain.

Across about two dozen US areas, participants ranged in age from about 18 to 89 years. Donors in Cohort 3 who had recovered were those with two negative PCRs, healthcare professional clearance, or resolution of their symptoms. CDR1 MNHEY and CDR2 SVGAGI come from the germline V gene. V gave up 6 bases and J gave up 7 bases; unmatched junction bases: 1. CDR3 length equals 13 residues. The source material was PBMCs or T cells enriched from blood (not recorded which). The clonotype was recovered from a man in his thirties or forties who had recovered from COVID-19. This chain joins TRBV6-5 and TRBJ1-6; TRBD1 aligns across 9 bases. The chain's CDR3 is CASRDRGNSPLHF. In DNA, the CDR3 is TGTGCCAGCAGAGACAGGGGGAATTCACCCCTCCACTTT.